This T cell receptor (beta chain) was recovered during a study of low-dose radiotherapy and immunotherapy resistance in tumors. Study summary: Doses of 0.5 Gy per fraction every 2 weeks, totaling 6.5 Gy, went to Cohort 1. Cohort 2's total reached 13 Gy over 26 weeks, at 1 Gy per fraction every two weeks.

Covering alpha and beta chains, TRAV- and TRBV-specific primers were used for the first-strand cDNA. TCRs were amplified for roughly 20 PCR cycles with a constant-region primer and V-primer adapter. A single record per CDR3 protein comes from TCRdb applying MiXCR to the reads. In the table there are 13,000 to 15,000 distinct CDR3 sequences, more than 65% of which are singletons. Nivolumab, ipilimumab, aspirin, low-dose cyclophosphamide and low-dose radiotherapy were all administered to the donors. The sequence came from a human donor with advanced metastatic prostate, ovarian, gallbladder or colorectal cancer (not recorded which). This table probably holds off-target reads from a library built for another chain.

The CDR3 region is CASSPFLGGEKLFF. The DNA for the CDR3 is TGTGCCAGCAGCCCCTTTCTAGGGGGAGAAAAACTGTTTTTT. The J gene is TRBJ1-4, the V gene TRBV7-2, with D possibly matching TRBD1 (6 bases). The CDR3 runs to 14 residues. Looked up from germline, CDR1 is SGHTA and CDR2 is FQGNSA. V was cut by 5 bases and J by 8 bases, with 15 bases left in between.